These 25 T cell receptor beta chains came from one sample sequenced in a study of blood T cell repertoires in COVID-19. Assay: immunoSEQ multiplex PCR; the TCRdb copy retains only in-frame clones and omits some. This sample has under 250,000 clones, with nearly 90% found just once. Sequencing was done on a sample of PBMCs or T cells enriched from blood (not recorded which). These receptors all stem from a man aged 25 to 40 who had recovered from COVID-19.

The chain has TRBV7-2 and TRBJ1-6, with D maybe TRBD1 (5 bases). V was shortened by 3 bases and J by 7 bases, with 13 bases between the two germline ends. The CDR3 runs 15 residues. Germline V lookup: CDR1 SGHTA, CDR2 FQGNSA. Written as DNA, the CDR3 is TGTGCCAGCAGCTTTGTTGCAGGGCCAAATTCACCCCTCCACTTT. Translating gives CASSFVAGPNSPLHF.

This clone was seen just once. The chain is built from TRBV28 and TRBJ1-1; unclear D gene. V shed 6 bases and J shed 4 bases, with 9 bases lying between them. CDR3 length equals 12 residues. The V gene's germline CDR1 is MDHEN and CDR2 SYDVKM. CDR3 residues: CASSPLLTEAFF. The CDR3 region has the DNA TGTGCCAGCAGCCCTCTACTCACTGAAGCTTTCTTT.

A single count supports this clone. The V gene is TRBV5-1, the J gene TRBJ1-2; D is uncertain. The CDR3 covers 15 residues. Germline V CDR1 and CDR2: SGHRS, YFSETQ. Trimming took off 0 bases at V and 5 bases at J, with 14 bases between the two ends. CDR3 sequence reads: CASSLAPGASYGYTF. DNA of the CDR3: TGCGCCAGCAGCTTGGCCCCGGGAGCAAGTTATGGCTACACCTTC. Variable domain in full (rest from reference TRBV5-1 and TRBJ1-2): KAGVTQTPRYLIKTRGQQVTLSCSPISGHRSVSWYQQTPGQGLQFLFEYFSETQRNKGNFPGRFSGRQFSNSRSEMNVSTLELGDSALYLCASSLAPGASYGYTFGSGTRLTVV.

J is TRBJ1-4 and V is TRBV4-3; no definite D call. The V and J ends lost 0 bases and 5 bases respectively, with 10 bases between them. From germline, CDR1 is LGHNA and CDR2 YSLEER. The length of the CDR3 is 15 residues. The CDR3 protein is CASSQDPQWNEKLFF. In nucleotides, the CDR3 is TGCGCCAGCAGCCAAGATCCACAGTGGAATGAAAAACTGTTTTTT.

This clone was seen a single time. V and J are TRBV28 and TRBJ1-5, with D tentatively TRBD1 (5 bases). This CDR3 region has 14 residues. V was pared by 6 bases and J by 4 bases, with 13 bases between. CDR1 is MDHEN and CDR2 is SYDVKM in the germline V gene. The DNA of the CDR3 is TGTGCCAGCAGCATGACCCCAGGGAATCAGCCCCAGCATTTT. Its translation: CASSMTPGNQPQHF.

The rearrangement joins TRBV18 to TRBJ1-5, with a possible D match to TRBD1 (5 bases). The CDR3 consists of 16 residues. Trimming took 2 bases from V and 6 from J, leaving 17 bases between them. Per germline, CDR1 KGHSH and CDR2 LQKENI. This CDR3 reads CASSPDQGARGQPQHF. The DNA for the CDR3 is TGTGCCAGCTCACCAGACCAGGGTGCCCGTGGTCAGCCCCAGCATTTT.

On this clone: Other DNA sequences in this sample translate to the same CDR3. V and J are TRBV3-1 (or the pseudogene TRBV3-2) and TRBJ1-1, with a tentative D call TRBD1 (6 bases). V dropped 6 bases and J dropped 10 bases, with 15 bases sitting between them. Germline CDR1 and CDR2: LGHDT and YNNKEL (reference sequence). The CDR3 has 12 amino acids. CDR3 in amino acids: CASSPLGGRAFF. The CDR3 nucleotides read TGTGCCAGCAGTCCCCTAGGGGGACGAGCTTTCTTT.

This chain uses TRBV4-1 with TRBJ2-5, with 12 bases identical to TRBD2. Germline CDR1 and CDR2: MGHRA and YSYEKL. Trimming cost V 0 bases and J 5 bases; bases outside gene matches: 10. This CDR3 is built from 18 residues. This CDR3 reads CASSQDTLAGGRRETQYF. The CDR3 DNA is TGCGCCAGCAGCCAAGATACGCTAGCGGGGGGGCGACGGGAGACCCAGTACTTC.

This chain uses TRBV5-6 with TRBJ2-7; 7 bases match TRBD1. Germline-derived CDR1 and CDR2 are SGHDT and YYEEEE. The CDR3 is made up of 15 amino acids. The trim removed 4 bases at V and 2 bases at J, leaving 9 bases unmatched. CDR3 sequence: CASSRDSNPAYEQYF. In DNA, the CDR3 is TGTGCCAGCAGCAGGGACAGCAATCCTGCCTACGAGCAGTACTTC.

CDR3 sequence reads: CASSWTGNYEQYF. The CDR3 bases are TGTGCCAGCTCATGGACGGGGAACTACGAGCAGTACTTC. The chain employs TRBV18 and TRBJ2-7; tentatively, D is TRBD2 (5 bases). This CDR3 is built from 13 residues. Trimming left V 5 bases short and J 3 bases short, with 11 bases between. The germline V gene encodes CDR1 KGHSH and CDR2 LQKENI.

The rearrangement links TRBV30 to TRBJ1-1; 11 bases are shared with TRBD1. The V gene's germline CDR1 is GTSNPN and CDR2 SVGIG (reference sequence). The junction had 11 bases not matched to a gene; V was cut back by 5 bases and J by 6 bases. The CDR3 has 15 residues. The CDR3 DNA follows: TGTGCCTGGGGACTGGACAGGGGGCTTTGGGCTGAAGCTTTCTTT. Its translation: CAWGLDRGLWAEAFF.

This chain uses TRBV7-6 with TRBJ2-3, with 9 nucleotides matching TRBD2. The CDR3 covers 16 residues. Germline values: CDR1 SGHVS, CDR2 FNYEAQ. Trimming took 2 bases from V and 3 from J; bases not matched to a gene: 6. In nucleotides, the CDR3 is TGTGCCAGCAGCTTATTAGCGGGGGTTGTAACAGATACGCAGTATTTT. Protein sequence: CASSLLAGVVTDTQYF.

This chain connects TRBV6-8 to TRBJ1-5; no definite D call. V dropped 8 bases and J dropped 5 bases, with 13 bases sitting between them. From germline, CDR1 is MNHGY and CDR2 SAAAGT. CDR3 length: 13 residues. CDR3 sequence (DNA): TGTGCCAGCCCGGTAGGTGGGCATCAGCCCCAGCATTTT. This gives the protein CASPVGGHQPQHF.

The chain uses TRBV6-1 and TRBJ2-1; a weak D match, TRBD1 (6 bases). This CDR3 is built from 16 residues. Between the trimmed V and J ends, which lost 2 bases and 5 bases, there was a span of 16 bases. CDR1 and CDR2 (germline): MNHNS, SASEGT. CDR3 in amino acids: CASSESWGRIHNEQFF. The CDR3 coding sequence is TGTGCCAGCAGTGAATCCTGGGGGCGCATCCACAATGAGCAGTTCTTC.

This chain joins TRBV24-1 and TRBJ1-2; 7 positions match TRBD1. The CDR3 covers 16 residues. V lost 3 bases to trimming and J lost 6 bases; unmatched junction nucleotides: 12. CDR1 and CDR2 (germline): KGHDR, SFDVKD. The CDR3 coding sequence is TGTGCCACCAGTGATCCAACACAGGGGATGGGACATGGCTACACCTTC. It specifies CATSDPTQGMGHGYTF.

V and J are TRBV25-1 and TRBJ2-7; 7 bases are a match to TRBD2. This CDR3 has 15 residues. Germline V gene data show CDR1 as MGHDK and CDR2 as SYGVNS. Trimming removed 3 bases from V and 2 bases from J; junction bases left unmatched: 7. CDR3 sequence (DNA): TGTGCCAGCAGTGATATGGGGGGGACCGCCTACGAGCAGTACTTC. Its translation is CASSDMGGTAYEQYF.

V gene TRBV28 combines with J gene TRBJ2-7; D may be TRBD2 (6 bases). CDR1 and CDR2 from the germline V gene are MDHEN and SYDVKM. The CDR3 covers 14 residues. V was clipped by 7 bases and J by 4 bases, with 17 bases between them. CDR3 nucleotides: TGTGCCAGCATTGATGGAGGGTTTAATTACGAGCAGTACTTC. Translation gives CASIDGGFNYEQYF.

This chain joins TRBV27 and TRBJ1-6, with TRBD1 matching 8 bases. V shed 5 bases and J 9 bases; nucleotides not matched to a gene: 12. Germline V gives CDR1 MNHEY, CDR2 SMNVEV (reference sequence). The CDR3 contains 16 residues. The DNA for the CDR3 is TGTGCCAGCAGTCTAAATACCGGGACAGGTCGTTCACCCCTCCACTTT. Translation gives CASSLNTGTGRSPLHF.

This chain uses TRBV9 with TRBJ2-2; TRBD2 matches at 14 bases. The CDR3 loop spans 15 amino acids. Germline CDR1 SGDLS, CDR2 YYNGEE. Losses at the gene ends were 5 bases for V and 5 bases for J; bases not matched to a gene: 2. CDR3 protein: CASRGLAGDTGELFF. The CDR3 region has the DNA TGTGCCAGCAGGGGACTAGCGGGAGATACCGGGGAGCTGTTTTTT.

The chain is built from TRBV5-4 and TRBJ2-5; the match to TRBD1 covers 7 bases. CDR3 length: 15 residues. Losses at the gene ends were 4 bases for V and 3 bases for J; bases not matched to a gene: 9. Germline V CDR1 and CDR2: SGHNT, YYREEE (reference sequence). In DNA form, the CDR3 reads TGTGCCAGCAGCGCGACCGGGACAGCAGAAGAGACCCAGTACTTC. Protein sequence: CASSATGTAEETQYF.

This chain connects TRBV25-1 to TRBJ2-5; TRBD2 matches at 7 bases. The CDR3 consists of 15 residues. Germline V gene data show CDR1 as MGHDK and CDR2 as SYGVNS. V lost 0 bases to trimming and J lost 5 bases; unmatched junction nucleotides: 6. This CDR3 reads CASSEYGLAEETQYF. CDR3 coding DNA: TGTGCCAGCAGTGAATATGGGCTAGCGGAGGAGACCCAGTACTTC.

CDR3: CAWSAGAGLVVGELFF. The CDR3 DNA follows: TGTGCCTGGAGTGCCGGAGCGGGACTGGTTGTCGGGGAGCTGTTTTTT. The V call is TRBV30, the J call TRBJ2-2; 7 positions agree with TRBD2. CDR3 length: 16 amino acids. V gave up 1 base and J gave up 7 bases; unmatched junction bases: 12. The germline V gene has CDR1 GTSNPN and CDR2 SVGIG (reference sequence).

This chain joins TRBV5-5 and TRBJ1-2; 7 positions agree with TRBD1. The CDR3 runs to 13 residues. After removal of 4 bases from V and 3 bases from J, the junction contained 3 bases not matched to a gene. Germline lookup yields CDR1 SGHKS and CDR2 YYEKEE (reference sequence). The CDR3 nucleotides read TGTGCCAGCAGCGAGGGGGCGGACTATGGCTACACCTTC. This encodes CASSEGADYGYTF.

J is TRBJ1-2 and V is TRBV2; D ambiguous. Germline loops: CDR1 SNHLY, CDR2 FYNNEI. This CDR3 is built from 14 residues. The V end lost 3 bases, the J end lost 12 bases, and 20 bases lay between the germline ends. Here the CDR3 reads CASSDPGGFNRDTF. The CDR3 DNA reads TGTGCCAGCAGTGATCCCGGAGGGTTTAATCGTGACACCTTC.

This sequence joins TRBV10-2 and TRBJ2-7, with TRBD2 matching over 8 bases. This CDR3 contains 14 residues. V was clipped by 7 bases and J by 0 bases; unmatched bases: 5. CDR1 and CDR2 (germline): WSHSY, SAAADI. The CDR3 coding sequence is TGCGCCAGCACCAGCGGGAGTCCCTCCTACGAGCAGTACTTC. Translation gives CASTSGSPSYEQYF.